This T cell receptor (beta chain) is drawn from a study of cytomegalovirus exposure and HLA in healthy donors. Study at large: Per a later analysis, the 550 to 850 first-cohort and 110 or so validation repertoires shared one platform. General study findings and limits: First-cohort TCR clusters were later found to tend to co-occur in the approximately 110 validation repertoires. It was confirmed in vitro that a few of the CMV-associated chains were specific for CMV antigens.

Data came from immunoSEQ multiplex PCR; TCRdb stores just in-frame clones and leaves some out. This repertoire shows 65,000 or so clones, roughly 94% found once; its top ten account for around 1.4%. The CDR3 spans 14 residues. Trimming stripped 3 bases from V and 1 base from J, with 10 bases between. CDR1 is SGDLS and CDR2 is YYNGEE in the germline V gene. From the roughly 120-subject validation cohort, which was separate from the approximately 670-subject first cohort, the donors were drawn. To note about this clone: What it binds is unknown.

Sequenced input: PBMCs. The source is a woman aged 18-29 years in good health and CMV-seronegative. The chain is built from TRBV9 and TRBJ2-5; TRBD1 might be the D (6 bases). The CDR3 nucleotides are TGTGCCAGCAGCGCAACAGGGTCCCAAGAGACCCAGTACTTC. Amino acids: CASSATGSQETQYF. Complete variable domain (other parts from reference TRBV9 and TRBJ2-5): DSGVTQTPKHLITATGQRVTLRCSPRSGDLSVYWYQQSLDQGLQFLIQYYNGEERAKGNILERFSAQQFPDLHSELNLSSLELGDSALYFCASSATGSQETQYFGPGTRLLVL.